The source of this T cell receptor (beta chain) is a study of CXCR3-negative and CXCR3-positive naive CD8 T cells. With regard to this clonotype: Its antigen remains unknown.

The authors made the TRB cDNA libraries by 5' RACE using UMI labels. TCRdb re-analyzed the 5' RACE reads; it lists each CDR3 protein once, without DNA. The data include some 100,000 distinct CDR3 sequences; the top ten clones carry less than 0.4%. Germline lookup yields CDR1 SGHRS and CDR2 YFSETQ. The CDR3 spans 16 residues. The study, taken as a whole, reports: Hydrophobicity of TRB CDR3s was greater in CXCR3-positive naive cells than in CXCR3-negative naive cells.

The TCR comes from a human donor in good health. Some clones in this sample may be carry-over from other donors' samples. Material: naive CXCR3+ CD8+ T cells from blood. Sample subset: CD45RO-CCR7+CD27+CD95- naive CD8+ T cells expressing CXCR3 (TNR3+). The genes are TRBV5-1 and TRBJ2-1; TCRdb indicates TRBD1, and absent DNA this call remains unverified. The CDR3: CASSLDLTGLVNEQFF.